This TCR beta chain was captured by sequencing in a study of T cell responses to AZD1222 COVID-19 vaccine. The protocol was immunoSEQ multiplex PCR, while the TCRdb copy is restricted to in-frame clones and leaves out a portion. This table holds around 140,000 clones. Notes on this clone: What it recognizes is unknown.

The study's findings and limits: At baseline, seropositivity was found in only 6 or 7 AZD1222 recipients.

Sequenced input: peripheral blood. The sequence derives from an adult in good health.

In nucleotides, the CDR3 is TGCAGTGCTAGTAACCCGGGCGGGTCTAGGTACGAGCAGTACTTC. Translated, it gives CSASNPGGSRYEQYF. The chain carries TRBV20-1 and TRBJ2-7, with TRBD2 as a possible D gene (5 bases). This CDR3 is 15 amino acids long. Trimming cost V 3 bases and J 4 bases, with 19 bases left between them. The germline gives CDR1 DFQATT, CDR2 SNEGSKA (reference sequence).